This T cell receptor (beta chain) was identified during a study of a mutant IDH1 vaccine in newly diagnosed glioma. Study-wide context: In weeks 1, 3, 5, 7, 11, 15, 19 and 23, patients were vaccinated. The therapy given earlier, which was standard therapy, consisted of radiotherapy, temozolomide, or both, and most of the patients received both. Broader study findings: Immune responses induced by the vaccine were seen in about 93% of patients, spanning multiple MHC alleles.

This CDR3 has 13 residues. V gave up 5 bases and J gave up 5 bases, with 12 bases separating them. CDR1 and CDR2 from the germline V gene are MNHNS and SASEGT. Turning to this clone: Its matching antigen is unknown.

Here immunoSEQ multiplex PCR was the method, and the copy in TCRdb shows in-frame clones only, minus some. The data contain some 20,000 clones, around 80% of them singletons. Described time point: week 23, last vaccination. Alongside topical imiquimod, each dose of vaccine comprised 300 ug of mutant IDH1 20-mer peptide. Diagnosis in the donors showed new WHO grade 3 or 4 astrocytomas that were IDH1-mutant and ATRX-lost. The sequence was collected from a man aged 25 to 45 with glioma. V usage is TRBV6-1 and J usage is TRBJ1-1; D not certain. Sequencing used PBMCs, obtained from a glioma patient whose treatment included an IDH1 peptide vaccine. The CDR3 spells CASSLRFETEAFF. The CDR3 DNA is TGTGCCAGCAGTCTTCGGTTTGAGACTGAAGCTTTCTTT.